The 18 T cell receptor beta chains in this list originate from one sample, sequenced in a study of read filtering for tumor transcriptome and immune sequencing. Molecular barcoded adaptors covering alpha/delta and beta/gamma chains were used on about 390 ng RNA. TCRdb used MiXCR to reprocess the reads, holding one entry per CDR3 protein. Of 50,000 to 65,000 distinct CDR3 sequences listed, more than 9% are singletons. Sequences were obtained from a population of CD138-negative cells sorted from bone marrow. Every receptor here comes from a donor at least 40 years old with multiple myeloma.

This clonotype appeared many times. The chain carries TRBV7-2 and TRBJ1-4; D might be TRBD1 (6 bases). This CDR3 contains 16 residues. Germline lookup yields CDR1 SGHTA and CDR2 FQGNSA. With 1 base removed from V and 6 bases from J, the gap between germline ends came to 15 bases. The chain's CDR3 is CASSLVLGGADEKLFF. For the CDR3, the DNA is TGTGCCAGCAGCTTAGTTTTGGGGGGGGCTGATGAAAAACTGTTTTTT.

This clonotype was detected ten times or more. The chain links TRBV5-1 to TRBJ2-5, with D unresolved. Trimming removed 7 bases from V and 7 bases from J, with 17 bases in between. The CDR3 consists of 13 residues. From germline, CDR1 is SGHRS and CDR2 YFSETQ. The CDR3 loop is CASESDQFGTQYF. In DNA, the CDR3 is TGCGCCAGCGAGTCGGACCAATTTGGGACCCAGTACTTC.

This clonotype showed up many times. The chain uses TRBV5-1 and TRBJ1-6, with 8 positions matching TRBD1. CDR3 size: 15 residues. Germline trimming cut 0 bases from V and 9 bases from J; bases unmatched to any gene: 5. CDR1 is SGHRS, CDR2 YFSETQ, per germline. CDR3 coding DNA: TGCGCCAGCAGCTTGGGCGGACAGGGTACTTCACCCCTCCACTTT. Translating gives CASSLGGQGTSPLHF.

This clonotype was recorded at least ten times. V is TRBV5-1 and J is TRBJ2-6; D not resolved. Looked up from germline, CDR1 is SGHRS and CDR2 is YFSETQ. The CDR3 length is 16 residues. The V end lost 0 bases, the J end lost 0 bases, and 7 bases lay between the germline ends. The CDR3: CASSLVMFSGANVLTF. CDR3 nucleotides: TGCGCCAGCAGCTTGGTTATGTTCTCTGGGGCCAACGTCCTGACTTTC. The whole variable domain, remainder taken from reference TRBV5-1 and TRBJ2-6, is KAGVTQTPRYLIKTRGQQVTLSCSPISGHRSVSWYQQTPGQGLQFLFEYFSETQRNKGNFPGRFSGRQFSNSRSEMNVSTLELGDSALYLCASSLVMFSGANVLTFGAGSRLTVL.

Many counts were recorded for this clonotype. Germline and junction disagree at one end, which may indicate a read error. The chain couples TRBV4-1 to TRBJ1-1, with D uncertain. CDR1 is MGHRA and CDR2 is YSYEKL in the germline V gene. CDR3 size: 17 residues. In DNA, the CDR3 is TGCGCCAGCAGCCAAGATTGGGCAGTTGGGATGAACACTGAAGCTCTCTTT. Protein product: CASSQDWAVGMNTEALF.

This clonotype was observed a few times. A read error may explain this, as a much larger clone is one base away. This is likely a read error, given that the CDR3 carries no conserved phenylalanine or tryptophan at its end. The chain combines TRBV4-1 with TRBJ1-2, with 11 bases aligning to TRBD1. V gave up 4 bases and J gave up 2 bases; unmatched junction bases: 6. The V gene's germline CDR1 is MGHRA and CDR2 YSYEKL. The length of the CDR3 is 16 residues. CDR3 sequence (DNA): TGCGCCAGCAGCCCTCTTCGGACAGGGGGCAACTATGGCTACACCTTA. Translating gives CASSPLRTGGNYGYTL.

Only a few counts were recorded for this clonotype. This may come from a read error, since a much larger clone is one base off. This chain joins TRBV18 and TRBJ2-1; 7 positions match TRBD2. In germline, CDR1 is KGHSH, CDR2 LQKENI. Germline trimming cut 2 bases from V and 12 bases from J; bases unmatched to any gene: 16. This CDR3 is 16 amino acids long. Here the CDR3 reads CASSPVRGEGYDGQFF. CDR3 coding DNA: TGTGCCAGCTCACCAGTCCGGGGGGAGGGGTACGATGGGCAGTTCTTC.

The sample holds many counts of this clonotype. The chain uses TRBV28 and TRBJ1-3; no clear D. Germline V lookup: CDR1 MDHEN, CDR2 SYDVKM. This CDR3 region has 15 residues. The V end was cut by 5 bases, the J end by 2 bases, with 13 bases between. DNA of the CDR3: TGTGCCAGCAGTCCCTCCGGGTCCGCTGGAAACACCATATATTTT. As protein: CASSPSGSAGNTIYF.

Many counts were recorded for this clonotype. The chain has TRBV7-3 and TRBJ1-1, with D unresolved. Trimming cost V 5 bases and J 1 base, with 11 bases left between them. This CDR3 spans 14 amino acids. Germline loops: CDR1 SGHTA, CDR2 FQGTGA. The CDR3 loop is CASSQPGTNTEAFF. The DNA for the CDR3 is TGTGCCAGCAGCCAACCGGGAACGAACACTGAAGCTTTCTTT.

This clonotype has at least ten counts. The chain uses TRBV18 and TRBJ2-5, with D uncertain. The length of the CDR3 is 15 residues. Trimming shortened V by 0 bases and J by 5 bases, and 13 bases separated the two germline ends. Germline assignment: CDR1 KGHSH and CDR2 LQKENI. The CDR3 sequence: CASSPPAPGRETQYF. For the CDR3, the DNA is TGTGCCAGCTCACCACCGGCCCCTGGGCGGGAGACCCAGTACTTC.

This clonotype showed up many times. The chain carries TRBV5-1 and TRBJ2-2, with 9 bases that match TRBD1. The CDR3 contains 18 residues. J gave up 0 bases and V 0 bases, and 6 bases lay outside the gene matches. Germline values: CDR1 SGHRS, CDR2 YFSETQ. CDR3 nucleotides: TGCGCCAGCAGCTTGGAGGGACAGGGCATGGCGAACACCGGGGAGCTGTTTTTT. Translating gives CASSLEGQGMANTGELFF.

This clonotype was seen repeatedly, ten times or more. The V and J genes are TRBV25-1 and TRBJ2-1, with TRBD2 identical over 9 bases. The CDR3 runs to 12 residues. V shed 1 base and J 15 bases; nucleotides not matched to a gene: 4. Germline lookup yields CDR1 MGHDK and CDR2 SYGVNS. CDR3 region: CASSELAGGRFF. The CDR3 DNA reads TGTGCCAGCAGTGAATTGGCGGGGGGGCGGTTCTTC.

About this clonotype itself: A read error may produce the germline difference seen at one junction end. This chain links TRBV7-9 with TRBJ1-5, with D perhaps TRBD1 (6 bases). CDR3 length: 14 amino acids. CDR1 SEHNR and CDR2 FQNEAQ come from the germline V gene (reference sequence). The CDR3 nucleotides read TGTGCCGGCAGCTTGGGTTCAGGGGATCAGCCCCAGCATTTT. Translation: CAGSLGSGDQPQHF. Based on the CDR3 plus reference TRBV7-9 and TRBJ1-5, the full variable domain is DTGVSQNPRHKITKRGQNVTFRCDPISEHNRLYWYRQTLGQGPEFLTYFQNEAQLEKSRLLSDRFSAERPKGSFSTLEIQRTEQGDSAMYLCAGSLGSGDQPQHFGDGTRLSIL.

The table lists this clonotype with many counts. This rearrangement joins TRBV7-2 to TRBJ2-3; TRBD1 is a possible D gene (5 bases). Germline loops: CDR1 SGHTA, CDR2 FQGNSA. Trimming removed 5 bases at V and 9 bases at J, with 9 bases between. CDR3 length: 11 amino acids. CDR3: CASSPDTTQYF. Written as DNA, the CDR3 is TGTGCCAGCAGCCCGGACACAACGCAGTATTTT.

This chain links TRBV3-1 with TRBJ2-7, with D unresolved. Trimming shortened V by 0 bases and J by 2 bases, and 17 bases separated the two germline ends. Germline V gene lookup returns CDR1 LGHDT and CDR2 YNNKEL (reference sequence). The length of the CDR3 is 17 residues. The CDR3 spells CASSQDTLRTNPYEQYF. CDR3 nucleotide sequence: TGTGCCAGCAGCCAAGATACCCTCAGGACCAACCCCTACGAGCAGTACTTC.

This clonotype was seen repeatedly, ten times or more. V and J are TRBV25-1 and TRBJ2-3; D is undetermined. The germline V gene has CDR1 MGHDK and CDR2 SYGVNS. The CDR3 extends over 13 amino acids. Trimming left V 4 bases short and J 0 bases short, with 5 bases between. CDR3 sequence: CASSAQSTDTQYF. DNA for the CDR3: TGTGCCAGCAGTGCCCAGAGCACAGATACGCAGTATTTT.

Comment on this clonotype: Just one base apart from a much larger clone, this may be a read error. The chain links TRBV24-1 to TRBJ1-1; TRBD1 matches 9 bases. With 9 bases clipped from V and 2 bases from J, the junction kept 9 bases outside the gene matches. Germline V gives CDR1 KGHDR, CDR2 SFDVKD. CDR3 size: 15 residues. The CDR3 region has the DNA TGTGCCACCGGTGCATCGGGACAGGGAAACACTGAAGCTTTCTTT. Encoded protein: CATGASGQGNTEAFF.

This clonotype was counted at least ten times. The chain uses TRBV5-5 and TRBJ2-3; D might be TRBD2 (6 bases). Trimming took 1 base from V and 1 from J, leaving 10 bases between them. From germline, CDR1 is SGHKS and CDR2 YYEKEE (reference sequence). The CDR3 is 15 residues long. DNA of the CDR3: TGTGCCAGCAGCTTGAATGGCGGGGGCACAGATACGCAGTATTTT. Protein: CASSLNGGGTDTQYF.